The present entry profiles one T cell receptor (beta chain) with its context. MiXCR, applied by TCRdb to the RT-PCR reads, yields one record per CDR3 protein. The data hold approximately 99,000 distinct CDR3 sequences, with over 30% observed a single time. The sample belongs to a study of patients and donors after allogeneic stem cell transplantation. CDR1 is SGHVS and CDR2 is FQNEAQ in the germline V gene. Trimming removed 5 bases from V and 9 bases from J, with 11 bases in between. The CDR3 length is 12 residues. The gene calls are TRBV7-8 and TRBJ2-1; D is unclear. Material for sequencing was blood, either unsorted or a sorted T cell fraction (not recorded which). The sequence came from a human donor who was either an allogeneic HSCT recipient or a stem cell or donor lymphocyte infusion donor (not recorded which). It is not recorded whose cells these are; they may come from a transplant donor. CDR3: CASSLKTIEQFF. The CDR3, as DNA: TGTGCCAGCAGCCTAAAAACAATTGAGCAGTTCTTC.